This TCR beta chain was identified in a study of T cells in Graves' hyperthyroidism and ophthalmopathy. What was amplified from RNA transcripts were TCR beta CDR3 regions. TCR CDR3 underwent first-round RT-PCR with the HTBI primer set. One entry per CDR3 protein, called by TCRdb with MiXCR from the multiplex PCR reads. The sample has almost 600,000 distinct CDR3 sequences; 11% to 15% are singletons. This clonotype came up many times. CDR1 and CDR2 (germline): DFQATT, SNEGSKA (reference sequence). The trim removed 6 bases at V and 5 bases at J, leaving 9 bases unmatched. The CDR3 consists of 15 residues.

The chain is built from TRBV20-1 and TRBJ2-5; 13 bases align to TRBD2. Sequencing was performed on blood. The TCR originated in a woman under 40 with Graves' hyperthyroidism that later progressed to Graves' ophthalmopathy. As DNA, the CDR3 is TGCAGTGCCCTAGGGACTAGCGGGGCGGGGGAGACCCAGTACTTC. It yields the protein CSALGTSGAGETQYF.